This paragraph covers one TCR beta chain sequence. This receptor's antigen is unknown. One base away there is no much larger clone; base qualities are not given. The source of the sample is a study of brain metastases from non-small cell lung cancer (dated by TCRdb to between 2018 and 2020). A note on the overall study: In non-small-cell lung cancer patients, the researchers characterized the immune microenvironment of brain metastases and primary tumors that had been resected as matched pairs.

What the work shows at the level of the full study, not this receptor alone: T-cell infiltration was lower in brain metastases than in primary tumors (P < 0.001). T-cell clones appeared expanded in about 60% of brain metastases relative to the matched primary tumors. Paired brain metastases and primary tumors largely shared TCR repertoires, although T-cell densities in the metastases were sparse.

Libraries came from the immunoSEQ multiplex PCR assay. Sequencing of the T-cell receptor beta chain repertoire was carried out together with a 770-gene immune expression panel. TCRdb mirrors the immuneACCESS table, restricted to in-frame sequences. Some clones are absent from its copies; in checked studies, under half trace to an unresolved V gene, and the reason for the others is unknown. This sample holds just over 3,000 clones; 70% to 90% were observed only once. In total, the top ten clones hold 6.6% of the sample. A cohort of fewer than 40 patients with surgically resected non-small-cell lung cancer, for whom both primary tumor and brain metastasis specimens were available, was included. The tumor specimens used were formalin-fixed, paraffin-embedded tissues taken from archives. This clonotype was sampled from a donor aged 40 or older with non-small cell lung cancer. Material for sequencing was primary lung tumor tissue. The sample's cell subset or site label is to be understood as: primary lung tumor paired with brain metastasis.

At the DNA level, the sequence is TGTGCCAGCAGCTTAGCCAGGGATCAGCCCCAGCATTTT. Its protein is CASSLARDQPQHF. The V gene is TRBV7-2 and the J gene is TRBJ1-5; the D gene is perhaps TRBD1, on 5 matching bases. Reading from cysteine to phenylalanine, the CDR3 counts 13 amino acids. The CDR3 DNA has 39 bases and is translated from base 1. Relative to germline, V is 0 bases shorter and J is 5 bases shorter, with 5 bases between their ends. For CDR1 and CDR2, the germline V gene lists SGHTA and FQGNSA.